Listed below are T cell receptor beta chains from one sample, sequenced in a study of regulatory T cells in long-lasting Graves disease. TCRdb ran MiXCR on the multiplex PCR reads and lists one entry per CDR3 protein. In the table there are approximately 360,000 distinct CDR3 sequences, 10% to 15% of which are singletons. Another study also made use of these data, one on T cells in Graves' hyperthyroidism and ophthalmopathy.

Source: peripheral blood mononuclear cells (PBMCs), taken at new diagnosis, from a patient treated with antithyroid drugs. These receptors were collected from a woman aged 18-29 years with Graves disease. Each CDR3 is given with its conserved first and last residue. Each record gives: V gene, clone size, CDR3 length, J gene, D gene, CDR3 DNA, CDR3 protein. A D gene is named only where the DNA matches it firmly. Clone size, where shown, is once, few, many, or a class for clones that have expanded.

TRBV19	few	13	TRBJ1-1	NA	TGTGCCAGTAGTCGTACAACCGGGACTGAAGCTTTCTTT	CASSRTTGTEAFF
TRBV12-3/TRBV12-4	NA	14	TRBJ1-5	NA	TGTGCCAGCAGTTTTACGGGCAGGGCTCAGCCCCAGCATTTT	CASSFTGRAQPQHF
TRBV14	NA	15	TRBJ2-5	NA	TGTGCCAGCAGCCAAGATCTGGTCAGACAAGAGACCCAGTACTTC	CASSQDLVRQETQYF
TRBV29-1	many	14	TRBJ2-6	NA	TGCAGCGTTGACCAGGTCTCTGGGGCCAACGTCCTGACTTTC	CSVDQVSGANVLTF
TRBV6-5	many	18	TRBJ2-5	NA	TGTGCCAGCAGTTACTCAAGCTTTCCAGCGACGTCGGAAGAGACCCAGTACTTC	CASSYSSFPATSEETQYF
TRBV15	NA	19	TRBJ1-6	NA	TGTGCCACCAGCGGTCGGCGCCGGGACAAAGAATTCTATAATTCACCCCTCCACTTT	CATSGRRRDKEFYNSPLHF
TRBV6-1	many	13	TRBJ1-1	NA	TGTGCCAGCAGACGAAGGAAGGACACTGAAGCTTTCTTT	CASRRRKDTEAFF
TRBV4-2	NA	18	TRBJ2-2	NA	TGTGCCAGCAGCCCCCTAAGGACTCGACTCTCTAACACCGGGGAGCTGTTTTTT	CASSPLRTRLSNTGELFF
TRBV28	many	15	TRBJ2-1	TRBD2	TGTGCCAGCAGTTCTCCGGGACTAGTCTACAATGAGCAGTTCTTC	CASSSPGLVYNEQFF
TRBV18	many	11	TRBJ2-7	NA	TGTGCCAGCTCCGCGACCTACGAGCAGTACTTC	CASSATYEQYF
TRBV5-5	few	13	TRBJ1-2	TRBD1	TGTGCCAGCAGCCTTACAGGGGAGAGCTCCCTCACCTTC	CASSLTGESSLTF
TRBV12-3/TRBV12-4	many	15	TRBJ1-5	NA	TGTGCCAGCAGTTTAGGGGGATTGAGCAATCAGCCCCAGCATTTT	CASSLGGLSNQPQHF
TRBV5-4	NA	13	TRBJ2-5	TRBD2	TGTGCCAGCAGCTTGCGGGGGGAAGAGACCCAGGACTTC	CASSLRGEETQDF
TRBV7-2	NA	14	TRBJ2-4	NA	TGTGCCAGCAGCTATGAGGGGCAGGGGCCCGTGTGGTACTTC	CASSYEGQGPVWYF
TRBV4-1	few	16	TRBJ2-5	NA	TGCGCCAGCAGCCAAGGAACTAGCCCTCCCGAAGAGACCCAGTACTTC	CASSQGTSPPEETQYF
TRBV6-1	many	15	TRBJ2-3	TRBD1	TGTGCCAGCACCGCCGGGACAGGGGGCGTCGATACGCAGTATTTT	CASTAGTGGVDTQYF
TRBV7-2	many	14	TRBJ1-1	NA	TGTGCCAGCAGCTCCGGTGTGGCATCCCCTGAAGCTTTCTTT	CASSSGVASPEAFF
TRBV10-3	many	19	TRBJ2-2	TRBD1	TGTGCCATCAGTGAGCGACGACCGACAGGGAGCGCGAACACCGGGGAGCTGTTTTTT	CAISERRPTGSANTGELFF
TRBV20-1	many	14	TRBJ1-2	TRBD1	TGCAGTGTATCGGACAGGGCTTGGTTTTATGGCTACACCTTC	CSVSDRAWFYGYTF
TRBV12-3/TRBV12-4	many	17	TRBJ1-5	NA	TGTGCCAGCAGTTTAAGTCGCGGTAGAGGACGCAATCAGCCCCAGCATTTT	CASSLSRGRGRNQPQHF
TRBV7-9	many	16	TRBJ2-1	TRBD2	TGTGCCAGCAGCCCCCGCGGACTAGCGTTCTACAATGAGCAGTTCTTC	CASSPRGLAFYNEQFF
TRBV10-3	many	16	TRBJ2-5	TRBD2	TGTGCCATCAGTGAGTCCGGGACTAGGGCCCAAGAGACCCAGTACTTC	CAISESGTRAQETQYF
TRBV5-1	few	14	TRBJ2-5	TRBD2	TGCGCCAGCAGCTGGCGGGGGGGCCGGGAGACCCAGTACTTC	CASSWRGGRETQYF
TRBV20-1	many	12	TRBJ2-5	NA	TGCAGTGCTAGAGTCGGGCAAGAGACCCAGTACTTC	CSARVGQETQYF
TRBV20-1	many	20	TRBJ2-1	TRBD2	TGCAGTGCTAGAGATGTAACGGGACTAGCGGGATCCCCCTCCTACAATGAGCAGTTCTTC	CSARDVTGLAGSPSYNEQFF
TRBV10-3	many	14	TRBJ2-1	TRBD1	TGTGCCATCAGGCCGGGACAGGGCCCAGGTGAGCAGTTCTTC	CAIRPGQGPGEQFF
TRBV6-1	few	15	TRBJ2-7	NA	TGTGCCAGCCGTCTTATGAGGAGTCAGGGCTACGAGCAGTACTTC	CASRLMRSQGYEQYF
TRBV20-1	NA	14	TRBJ2-2	TRBD1	TGCAGTGCTATTAGCAGGGGGCCGGCCGGGGAGCTGTTTTTT	CSAISRGPAGELFF
TRBV20-1	many	18	TRBJ2-7	TRBD2	TGCAGTGCTAGAGATCGGCGGACTAGCGGCCGGGTTATCTACGAGCAGTACTTC	CSARDRRTSGRVIYEQYF
TRBV29-1	many	13	TRBJ2-1	NA	TGCAGCGTTAGGCAATCTTCCTACAATGAGCAGTTCTTC	CSVRQSSYNEQFF
TRBV28	many	12	TRBJ1-1	NA	TGTGCCAGCACTCCCCCGAACACTGAAGCTTTCTTT	CASTPPNTEAFF
TRBV20-1	many	14	TRBJ2-7	TRBD1	TGCAGTGCTAGTGGGGGACAGGGGATCGACGAGCAGTACTTC	CSASGGQGIDEQYF
TRBV7-9	NA	16	TRBJ1-6	NA	TGTGCCAGCAGCCCGAGCCCGGGAAGGTCGAATTCACCCCTCCACTTT	CASSPSPGRSNSPLHF
TRBV7-9	many	14	TRBJ2-1	NA	TGTGCCAGCAGCTTAGGCGTAGGGCAGAATGAGCAGTTCTTC	CASSLGVGQNEQFF
TRBV11-3	many	14	TRBJ2-2	TRBD1	TGTGCCAGCTCCGACAGGGGCGGCACCGGGGAGCTGTTTTTT	CASSDRGGTGELFF
TRBV30	many	14	TRBJ1-1	TRBD1	TGTGCCTGGGATCGCGGGACAGGGGGCACTGAAGCTTTCTTT	CAWDRGTGGTEAFF
TRBV30	many	15	TRBJ1-2	TRBD1	TGTGCCTGGAGTGAAACGGGACAGGGAGGGTATGGCTACACCTTC	CAWSETGQGGYGYTF
TRBV15	few	17	TRBJ2-1	TRBD1	TGTGCCACCAGCAAGCCGGGACAGGGGGCCTTTTACAATGAGCAGTTCTTC	CATSKPGQGAFYNEQFF
TRBV11-2	many	15	TRBJ2-1	TRBD2	TGTGCCAGCAGCTTAGCGGGGGGCTCCTACAATGAGCAGTTCTTC	CASSLAGGSYNEQFF
TRBV29-1	few	17	TRBJ2-1	NA	TGCAGCGTTGAAGATCCCCTTCGTCCAGCGAATGACGGTGAGCAGTTCTTC	CSVEDPLRPANDGEQFF
TRBV6-2/TRBV6-3	many	15	TRBJ2-3	TRBD2	TGTGCCAGCAGTGGAGGGGTAGCGGGAGCAGATACGCAGTATTTT	CASSGGVAGADTQYF
TRBV6-1	many	12	TRBJ1-1	NA	TGTGCCAGCAGTCCTTCCCGGGGTGAAGCTTTCTTT	CASSPSRGEAFF
TRBV28	many	16	TRBJ1-4	TRBD1	TGTGCCAGCAGCTTACAGGGGGCTCACACTAATGAAAAACTGTTTTTT	CASSLQGAHTNEKLFF
TRBV5-1	NA	16	TRBJ2-2	TRBD2	TGCGCCAGCAGGTTCAGTGTGGGACTAGTAACCGGGGAGCTGTTTTTT	CASRFSVGLVTGELFF
TRBV6-1	NA	19	TRBJ2-3	NA	TGTGCCAGCACCGTAACGGGGCGTTGGGGAAGGATTCGCACAGATACGCAGTATTTT	CASTVTGRWGRIRTDTQYF